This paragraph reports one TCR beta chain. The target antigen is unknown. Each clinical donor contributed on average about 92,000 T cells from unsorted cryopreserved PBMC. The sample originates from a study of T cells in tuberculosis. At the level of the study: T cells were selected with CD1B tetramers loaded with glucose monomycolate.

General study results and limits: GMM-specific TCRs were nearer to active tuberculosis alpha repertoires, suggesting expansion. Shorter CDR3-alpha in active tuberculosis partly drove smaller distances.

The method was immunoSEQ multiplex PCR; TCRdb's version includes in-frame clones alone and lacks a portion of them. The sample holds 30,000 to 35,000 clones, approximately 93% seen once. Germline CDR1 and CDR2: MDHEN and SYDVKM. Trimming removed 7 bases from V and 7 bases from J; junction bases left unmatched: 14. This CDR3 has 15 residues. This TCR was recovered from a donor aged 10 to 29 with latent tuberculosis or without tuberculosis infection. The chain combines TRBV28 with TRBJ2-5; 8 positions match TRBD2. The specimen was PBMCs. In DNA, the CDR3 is TGTGCCAGCACCGTTTCGGGACGGGGGGGCCGGACCCAGTACTTC. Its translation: CASTVSGRGGRTQYF.